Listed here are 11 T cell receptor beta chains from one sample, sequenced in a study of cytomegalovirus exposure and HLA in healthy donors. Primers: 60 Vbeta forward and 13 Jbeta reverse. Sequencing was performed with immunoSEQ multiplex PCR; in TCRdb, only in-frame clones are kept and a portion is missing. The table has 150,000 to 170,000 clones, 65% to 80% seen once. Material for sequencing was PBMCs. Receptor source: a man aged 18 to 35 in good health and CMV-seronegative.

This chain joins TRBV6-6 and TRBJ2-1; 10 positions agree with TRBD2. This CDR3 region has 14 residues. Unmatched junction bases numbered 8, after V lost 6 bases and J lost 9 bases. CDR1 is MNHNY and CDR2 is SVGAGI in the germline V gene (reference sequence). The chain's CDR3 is CASRGTSVAGEQFF. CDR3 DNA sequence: TGTGCCAGCAGGGGGACTAGCGTCGCTGGTGAGCAGTTCTTC.

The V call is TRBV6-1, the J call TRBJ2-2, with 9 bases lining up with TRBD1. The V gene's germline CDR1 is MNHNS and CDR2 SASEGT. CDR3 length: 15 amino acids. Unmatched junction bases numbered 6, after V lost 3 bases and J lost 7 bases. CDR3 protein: CASSDLQGAFGELFF. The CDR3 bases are TGTGCCAGCAGTGACCTACAGGGGGCGTTCGGGGAGCTGTTTTTT.

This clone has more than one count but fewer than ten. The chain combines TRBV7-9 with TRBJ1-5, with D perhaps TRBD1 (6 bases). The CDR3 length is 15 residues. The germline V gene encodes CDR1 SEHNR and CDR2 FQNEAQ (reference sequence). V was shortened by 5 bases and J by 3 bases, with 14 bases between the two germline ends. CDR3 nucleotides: TGTGCCAGCAGCGAAGAGACAGGTCCCAATCAGCCCCAGCATTTT. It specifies CASSEETGPNQPQHF. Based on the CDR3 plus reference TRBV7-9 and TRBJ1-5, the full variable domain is DTGVSQNPRHKITKRGQNVTFRCDPISEHNRLYWYRQTLGQGPEFLTYFQNEAQLEKSRLLSDRFSAERPKGSFSTLEIQRTEQGDSAMYLCASSEETGPNQPQHFGDGTRLSIL.

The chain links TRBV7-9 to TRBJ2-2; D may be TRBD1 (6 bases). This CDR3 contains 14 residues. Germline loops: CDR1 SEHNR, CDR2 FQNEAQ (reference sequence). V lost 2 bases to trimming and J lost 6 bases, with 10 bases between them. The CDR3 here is CASSLQQGAGELFF. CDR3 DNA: TGTGCCAGCAGCTTACAACAGGGCGCCGGGGAGCTGTTTTTT.

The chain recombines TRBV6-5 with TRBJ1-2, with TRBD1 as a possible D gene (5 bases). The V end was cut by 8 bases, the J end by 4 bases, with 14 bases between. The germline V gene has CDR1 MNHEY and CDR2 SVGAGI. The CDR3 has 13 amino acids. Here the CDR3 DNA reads TGTGCCAGCTCGGTGGGCAGGGCCTATGGCTACACCTTC. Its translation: CASSVGRAYGYTF.

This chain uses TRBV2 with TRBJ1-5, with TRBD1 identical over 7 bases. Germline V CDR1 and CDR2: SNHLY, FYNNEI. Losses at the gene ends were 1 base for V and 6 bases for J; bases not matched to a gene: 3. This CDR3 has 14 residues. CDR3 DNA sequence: TGTGCCAGCAGTGAAGGACAGGGTGGTCAGCCCCAGCATTTT. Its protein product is CASSEGQGGQPQHF.

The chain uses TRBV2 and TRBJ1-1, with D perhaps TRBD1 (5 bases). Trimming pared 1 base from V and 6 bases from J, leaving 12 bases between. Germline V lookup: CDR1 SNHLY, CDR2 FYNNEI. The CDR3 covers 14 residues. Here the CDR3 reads CASSEGEVGAEAFF. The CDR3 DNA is TGTGCCAGCAGTGAAGGGGAGGTGGGGGCTGAAGCTTTCTTT.

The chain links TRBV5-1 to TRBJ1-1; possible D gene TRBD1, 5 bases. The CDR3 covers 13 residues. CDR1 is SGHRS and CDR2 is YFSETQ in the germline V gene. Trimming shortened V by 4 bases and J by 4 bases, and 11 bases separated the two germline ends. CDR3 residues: CASSGGDGTEAFF. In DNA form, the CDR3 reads TGCGCCAGCAGCGGGGGGGACGGCACTGAAGCTTTCTTT.

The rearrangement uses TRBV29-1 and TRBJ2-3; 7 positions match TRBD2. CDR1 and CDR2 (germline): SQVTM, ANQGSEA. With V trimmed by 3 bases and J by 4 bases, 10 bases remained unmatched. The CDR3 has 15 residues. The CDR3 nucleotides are TGCAGCGTTGAGACTAGCAGAGGTTCTGCAGATACGCAGTATTTT. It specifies CSVETSRGSADTQYF.

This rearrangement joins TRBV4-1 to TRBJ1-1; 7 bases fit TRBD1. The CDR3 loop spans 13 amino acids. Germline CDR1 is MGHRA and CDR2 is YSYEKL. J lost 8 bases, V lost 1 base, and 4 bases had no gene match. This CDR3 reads CASSQGDRREAFF. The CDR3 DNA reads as TGCGCCAGCAGCCAAGGGGACAGACGAGAAGCTTTCTTT.

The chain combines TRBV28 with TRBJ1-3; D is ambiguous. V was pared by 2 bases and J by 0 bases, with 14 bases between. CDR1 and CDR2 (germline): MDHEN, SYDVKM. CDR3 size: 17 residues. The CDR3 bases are TGTGCCAGCAGTTTAATACGACCCTCTAGCTCTGGAAACACCATATATTTT. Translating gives CASSLIRPSSSGNTIYF.